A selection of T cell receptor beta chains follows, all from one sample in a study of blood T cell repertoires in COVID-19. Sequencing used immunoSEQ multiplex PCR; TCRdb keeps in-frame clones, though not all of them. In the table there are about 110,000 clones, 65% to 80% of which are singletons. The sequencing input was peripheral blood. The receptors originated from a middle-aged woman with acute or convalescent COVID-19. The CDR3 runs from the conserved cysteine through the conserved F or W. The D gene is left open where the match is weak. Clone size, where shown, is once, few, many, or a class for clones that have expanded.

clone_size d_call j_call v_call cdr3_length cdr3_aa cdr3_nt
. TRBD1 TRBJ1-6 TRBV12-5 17 CASAKGTGALHNSPLHF TGTGCTAGTGCCAAAGGGACAGGGGCTCTCCATAATTCACCCCTCCACTTT
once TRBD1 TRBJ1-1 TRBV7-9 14 CASSVGQLNTEAFF TGTGCCAGCAGCGTGGGACAGTTGAACACTGAAGCTTTCTTT
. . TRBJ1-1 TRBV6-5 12 CASILHTGEAFF TGTGCCAGCATCCTTCACACAGGGGAAGCTTTCTTT
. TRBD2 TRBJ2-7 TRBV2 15 CASRESGGGLREQYF TGTGCCAGCAGGGAAAGCGGGGGCGGCCTTCGGGAGCAGTACTTC
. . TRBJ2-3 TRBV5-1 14 CASSLGGSDDTQYF TGCGCCAGCAGCTTAGGAGGGAGCGATGATACGCAGTATTTT
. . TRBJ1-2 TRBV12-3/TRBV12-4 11 CASSPGRSYTF TGTGCCAGCAGTCCAGGCCGGTCTTACACCTTC
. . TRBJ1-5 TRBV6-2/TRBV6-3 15 CASSYSEQSNQPQHF TGTGCCAGCAGTTACTCAGAACAGAGCAATCAGCCCCAGCATTTT
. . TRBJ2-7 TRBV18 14 CASSPRASGYEQYF TGTGCCAGCTCACCACGCGCTTCGGGGTACGAGCAGTACTTC
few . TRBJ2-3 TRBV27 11 CASSFGGAALF TGTGCCAGCAGTTTTGGGGGGGCAGCTCTTTTT
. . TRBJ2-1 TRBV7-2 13 CASSSTGRNEQFF TGTGCCAGCAGCTCGACGGGGAGAAATGAGCAGTTCTTC
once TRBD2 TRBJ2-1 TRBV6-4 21 CASSDSIRNTGGTGSYNEQFF TGTGCCAGCAGTGACTCGATTCGGAATACGGGGGGGACTGGTTCCTACAATGAGCAGTTCTTC
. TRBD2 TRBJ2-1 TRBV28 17 CASSSPGSGGFYNEQFF TGTGCCAGCAGTTCCCCCGGAAGCGGGGGCTTTTACAATGAGCAGTTCTTC
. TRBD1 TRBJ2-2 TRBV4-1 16 CASSQFIYRGPGELFF TGCGCCAGCAGCCAATTCATTTACAGGGGGCCCGGGGAGCTGTTTTTT
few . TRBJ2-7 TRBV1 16 CTSSQDGGTGGYEQYF TGCACCAGCAGCCAAGATGGGGGGACAGGGGGTTACGAGCAGTACTTC
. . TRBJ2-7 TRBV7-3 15 CASSGARGSPYEQYF TGTGCCAGCAGCGGTGCTAGGGGTTCGCCCTACGAGCAGTACTTC
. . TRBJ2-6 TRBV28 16 CASSFVGAAGANVLTF TGTGCCAGCAGTTTTGTAGGGGCGGCTGGGGCCAACGTCCTGACTTTC
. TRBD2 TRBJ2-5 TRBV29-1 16 CSVETTSGGPQETQYF TGCAGCGTTGAAACAACTAGCGGGGGCCCACAAGAGACCCAGTACTTC
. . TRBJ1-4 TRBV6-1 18 CASSGPFRGQRINEKLFF TGTGCCAGCAGTGGCCCCTTTCGTGGACAGCGTATTAATGAAAAACTGTTTTTT
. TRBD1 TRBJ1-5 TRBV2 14 CASSTGGLGQPQHF TGTGCCAGCAGTACAGGGGGCCTGGGTCAGCCCCAGCATTTT
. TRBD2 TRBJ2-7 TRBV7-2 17 CASSTSGGPSSSYEQYF TGTGCCAGCAGCACTAGCGGGGGTCCTTCAAGCTCCTACGAGCAGTACTTC
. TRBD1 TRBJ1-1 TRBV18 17 CASFTRDRGSRGAEAFF TGTGCCAGCTTCACCCGGGACAGGGGAAGTCGGGGGGCTGAAGCTTTCTTT
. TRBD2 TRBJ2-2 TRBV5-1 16 CASSKGLAGDTGELFF TGCGCCAGCAGTAAAGGACTAGCGGGTGACACCGGGGAGCTGTTTTTT
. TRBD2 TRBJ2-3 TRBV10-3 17 CAITSGGAGGPTDTQYF TGTGCCATCACCAGCGGGGGAGCGGGGGGGCCCACAGATACGCAGTATTTT
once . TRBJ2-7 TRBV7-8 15 CASSLEVGQTYEQYF TGTGCCAGCAGCTTAGAAGTGGGACAAACCTACGAGCAGTACTTC
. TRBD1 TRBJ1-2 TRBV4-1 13 CASTTTGGNGYTF TGCGCCAGCACCACAACAGGGGGCAATGGCTACACCTTC